This TCR beta chain derives from a study of blood T cell repertoires in COVID-19. Self-reported history from a screening survey and questionnaire set each donor's cohort. Method: immunoSEQ multiplex PCR; TCRdb's copy keeps in-frame clones and lacks some. The data contain about 270,000 clones, approximately 85% of them singletons. Germline values: CDR1 MNHEY, CDR2 SVGAGI. The V end was cut by 7 bases, the J end by 7 bases, with 11 bases between. This CDR3 region has 12 residues. The table lists this clone with a count of one. This chain links TRBV6-5 with TRBJ1-3; weak D call: TRBD1 (6 bases). The sequence came from a woman aged 50 to 65 with acute COVID-19. The sequencing input was PBMCs or T cells enriched from blood (not recorded which). The DNA of the CDR3 is TGTGCCAGCACCTCTCAGGGGAACACCATATATTTT. It is translated as CASTSQGNTIYF.